The entry that follows covers one TCR beta chain sequence. What it binds is unknown. This sample is part of a study of beta chain features in type 1 diabetes. The sequenced template was cDNA made from the entire isolated RNA. TCRdb's copy holds only in-frame clones and misses some; the assay was immunoSEQ multiplex PCR. The sample carries around 350,000 clones, 10% to 15% recorded once. Notes on the study in general: Since sequencing was performed on cDNA, cells with high TCR expression could be over-represented.

The TCR sequence derives from a man between 18 and 29 years old in good health. The sample was naive CD4+ T cells from blood.

CDR3 nucleotides: TGTGCCAGCAGCCCACAGATGAACACTGAAGCTTTCTTT. Protein product: CASSPQMNTEAFF. V is TRBV7-9 and J is TRBJ1-1, with D unresolved. CDR3 length equals 13 residues. CDR1 is SEHNR, CDR2 FQNEAQ, per germline (reference sequence). The germline V and J ends were trimmed by 5 bases and 0 bases, with 7 bases remaining between them.